Listed below are T cell receptor beta chains from one sample, sequenced in a study of human T cells and chemical hapten exposure. TCRdb ran MiXCR on the 5' RACE reads and lists one entry per CDR3 protein. The repertoire has about 140,000 distinct CDR3 sequences, around 4% of them found once; the top ten carry approximately 1.4%. The receptors come from a female donor in good health. Both conserved end residues are trimmed from each CDR3. The order of the fields is J gene, V gene, clone size, CDR3 protein. The size field is filled for only some rows; it gives once, few, many or a size class.

>TRBJ2-3|TRBV12-3/TRBV12-4|many
ASSFRPQGAEDTQY
>TRBJ1-6|TRBV27|many
ASSFRPGQGPRVRGSPLH
>TRBJ1-6|TRBV28|many
ASSFQGTLH
>TRBJ1-4|TRBV28|few
ASSSRSEKLF
>TRBJ1-2|TRBV24-1|.
ATSDGDRVYGYT
>TRBJ2-1|TRBV20-1|many
SANRPTSGGYNEQF
>TRBJ1-5|TRBV15|many
ATSRNPRAQPQH
>TRBJ2-1|TRBV12-3/TRBV12-4|many
ASRVGQERQF
>TRBJ2-5|TRBV10-3|many
AISELGETQY
>TRBJ1-6|TRBV2|many
ASTPGHYNSPLH
>TRBJ1-6|TRBV2|.
ASSARSGGKNSPLH
>TRBJ2-5|TRBV5-1|many
ASRMRAPQETQY
>TRBJ1-1|TRBV27|.
ASRSRGGGMNTEAF
>TRBJ1-6|TRBV6-1|many
ASSSGPYNSPLH
>TRBJ1-1|TRBV6-6|many
ASSYSEPEAF
>TRBJ1-2|TRBV4-1|few
ASSQPGQRYGYT
>TRBJ1-1|TRBV11-2|many
ASSSDRQGWNTEAF
>TRBJ1-5|TRBV28|many
ASRLGKGNQPQH
>TRBJ2-1|TRBV11-2|many
ASSLDLADYNEQF
>TRBJ1-1|TRBV6-5|many
ASSSRGPREAF
>TRBJ2-7|TRBV4-1|many
ASSQEAVTYEQY
>TRBJ1-1|TRBV12-3/TRBV12-4|many
ASSAPSQGTDEAF
>TRBJ2-5|TRBV6-2/TRBV6-3|few
ASSYGARETQY
>TRBJ2-1|TRBV15|many
ATSRALSTEQF
>TRBJ1-1|TRBV7-9|many
ASSLAAQETEAF
>TRBJ1-6|TRBV28|many
ASSLTGAPTLH
>TRBJ1-6|TRBV7-3|many
ASSSGQGSSPLH
>TRBJ1-2|TRBV20-1|.
SARGQGGADCRNYGYT
>TRBJ2-5|TRBV12-3/TRBV12-4|many
ASSLGWTSGGAGEETQY
>TRBJ2-1|TRBV7-9|many
ASSFVGGGQGKHEQF
>TRBJ1-5|TRBV5-4|many
ASSLDSNQPQH
>TRBJ2-2|TRBV12-5|many
ASGLVLVPANTGELF
>TRBJ1-6|TRBV5-5|.
ASSLVVGQGGAYNSPLH
>TRBJ1-2|TRBV6-1|.
ASSRESPDPYGYT
>TRBJ2-3|TRBV29-1|.
SVGLQATNTQY
>TRBJ2-5|TRBV15|many
ATSRKQGVGGETQY
>TRBJ1-5|TRBV18|many
ASSRDRQEKPQH
>TRBJ2-3|TRBV6-5|many
ASSYTSGGPDTQY
>TRBJ2-7|TRBV28|many
ASSVALLITYEQY
>TRBJ2-1|TRBV6-1|many
ASLRGGVDNEQF
>TRBJ1-4|TRBV4-3|many
ASSQGRYITNEKLF
>TRBJ2-6|TRBV12-3/TRBV12-4|few
ASSTGGTGANVLT
>TRBJ2-6|TRBV7-6|many
ASSPTSPSSGANVLT
>TRBJ2-1|TRBV20-1|few
SAAISGGAGGNEQF
>TRBJ1-3|TRBV10-3|.
AISESHAIGGGNTIY
>TRBJ1-6|TRBV5-4|many
ASSLVGAERLH
>TRBJ1-2|TRBV6-2/TRBV6-3|many
ASRIFSILNYGYT
>TRBJ1-4|TRBV29-1|few
SVRGGAGEKLF
>TRBJ2-1|TRBV7-9|many
ASSFLLADRYNEQF
>TRBJ2-1|TRBV5-1|many
ASSTRTSGGLTNEQF
>TRBJ1-5|TRBV27|many
ASSLRRAQPQH